These 29 T cell receptor beta chains share one sample of origin, sequenced in a study of cytomegalovirus exposure and HLA in healthy donors. The PCR ran on 60 Vbeta and 13 Jbeta primers. Here immunoSEQ multiplex PCR was the method, and the copy in TCRdb shows in-frame clones only, minus some. The data contain about 120,000 clones, roughly four fifths of them singletons. The sample was PBMCs. These receptors all come from a male donor in good health and CMV-seropositive.

This CDR3 is CASSPVNTGELFF. The CDR3 DNA reads TGTGCCAGCAGCCCAGTGAACACCGGGGAGCTGTTTTTT. The chain uses TRBV9 and TRBJ2-2; D is undetermined. Germline assignment: CDR1 SGDLS and CDR2 YYNGEE. The CDR3 is 13 amino acids. Trimming cost V 4 bases and J 1 base, with 5 bases left between them.

For this clone: Other DNA sequences in the sample encode the same CDR3. V is TRBV11-3 and J is TRBJ1-1; no clear D. This CDR3 is 13 amino acids long. CDR1 SGHNT and CDR2 YENEEA come from the germline V gene. Trimming cost V 3 bases and J 1 base, with 6 bases left between them. CDR3 residues: CASSFRGNTEAFF. The CDR3 nucleotides are TGTGCCAGCAGCTTTAGAGGGAACACTGAAGCTTTCTTT.

This clone was counted a few times. This chain's CDR3 is CSARLGETQYF. The CDR3, as DNA: TGCAGTGCTAGACTAGGAGAGACCCAGTACTTC. This chain links TRBV20-1 with TRBJ2-5; the D is unclear. CDR1 and CDR2 from the germline V gene are DFQATT and SNEGSKA (reference sequence). CDR3 length: 11 amino acids. The V and J ends lost 2 bases and 4 bases respectively, with 5 bases between them.

The gene calls are TRBV10-3 and TRBJ2-7, with TRBD2 identical over 9 bases. Trimming at V came to 4 bases and at J to 6 bases, leaving 10 bases not matched to a gene. The CDR3 sequence is 15 residues long. Germline-derived CDR1 and CDR2 are ENHRY and SYGVKD. CDR3: CAISVSGTSSGEQYF. The DNA of the CDR3 is TGTGCCATCAGTGTATCCGGGACTAGCTCCGGCGAGCAGTACTTC.

Concerning this clone itself: This CDR3 is also generated by other DNA sequences in the sample. This rearrangement joins TRBV28 to TRBJ1-3, with D perhaps matching TRBD1 (6 bases). Germline V gene sequence: CDR1 MDHEN, CDR2 SYDVKM. The CDR3 length is 15 residues. The germline V and J ends were trimmed by 6 bases and 4 bases, with 16 bases remaining between them. The CDR3: CASSLGQHRGNTIYF. CDR3 nucleotide sequence: TGTGCCAGCAGCTTAGGACAGCATCGAGGAAACACCATATATTTT.

V gene TRBV4-2 combines with J gene TRBJ1-3, with 9 nucleotides matching TRBD1. CDR3 length: 17 residues. V lost 1 base and J lost 4; bases outside the gene matches: 8. In germline, CDR1 is LGHNA, CDR2 YNFKEQ. CDR3 in DNA: TGTGCCAGCAGCCAAGCATCACAGGGGGCAGGGGGAAACACCATATATTTT. Protein product: CASSQASQGAGGNTIYF.

V gene TRBV6-1 combines with J gene TRBJ2-1, with TRBD1 as a possible D gene (5 bases). The CDR3 is made up of 14 amino acids. Trimming shortened V by 0 bases and J by 5 bases, and 8 bases separated the two germline ends. Germline CDR1 reads MNHNS; CDR2 reads SASEGT. This CDR3 reads CASSEARAHNEQFF. In DNA form, the CDR3 reads TGTGCCAGCAGTGAAGCCAGGGCCCACAATGAGCAGTTCTTC.

This chain uses TRBV18 with TRBJ2-7; 11 positions agree with TRBD2. With 2 bases clipped from V and 1 base from J, the junction kept 1 base outside the gene matches. The CDR3 has 15 residues. In germline, CDR1 is KGHSH, CDR2 LQKENI. The CDR3 loop is CASSPRLAGSYEQYF. In DNA form, the CDR3 reads TGTGCCAGCTCACCAAGACTAGCGGGATCCTACGAGCAGTACTTC. The complete variable domain, with remaining parts taken from reference TRBV18 and TRBJ2-7, reads NAGVMQNPRHLVRRRGQEARLRCSPMKGHSHVYWYRQLPEEGLKFMVYLQKENIIDESGMPKERFSAEFPKEGPSILRIQQVVRGDSAAYFCASSPRLAGSYEQYFGPGTRLTVT.

This sequence joins TRBV18 and TRBJ2-7; D possibly corresponds to TRBD2 (6 bases). This CDR3 is built from 14 residues. Deletions cut 0 bases from V and 6 bases from J, with 12 bases between. In germline, CDR1 is KGHSH, CDR2 LQKENI. CDR3: CASSPPAGSGEQYF. The CDR3 nucleotides are TGTGCCAGCTCACCACCGGCGGGGTCCGGCGAGCAGTACTTC.

The V and J genes are TRBV7-3 and TRBJ2-5; D unclear. Trimming stripped 2 bases from V and 2 bases from J, with 6 bases between. Germline CDR1 reads SGHTA; CDR2 reads FQGTGA. This CDR3 contains 13 residues. The CDR3 loop is CASSLGLQETQYF. As DNA, the CDR3 is TGTGCCAGCAGCTTAGGCCTTCAAGAGACCCAGTACTTC.

V is TRBV4-3 and J is TRBJ2-2; tentative D call: TRBD1 (7 bases). The CDR3 consists of 16 residues. V was shortened by 2 bases and J by 6 bases, with 16 bases between the two germline ends. CDR1 LGHNA and CDR2 YSLEER come from the germline V gene. The CDR3 region is CASSQRGDRDAGELFF. Written as DNA, the CDR3 is TGCGCCAGCAGCCAAAGGGGGGACAGAGACGCCGGGGAGCTGTTTTTT.

This rearrangement joins TRBV6-4 to TRBJ2-1, with 9 bases that match TRBD2. The CDR3 totals 16 residues. Unmatched junction bases numbered 15, after V lost 5 bases and J lost 10 bases. Germline V gives CDR1 MRHNA, CDR2 SNTAGT. CDR3 sequence reads: CASSLLAGAFFREQFF. As DNA, the CDR3 is TGTGCCAGCAGTTTACTAGCGGGCGCCTTCTTCAGGGAGCAGTTCTTC.

This clone was recorded only once. This chain uses TRBV4-2 with TRBJ2-7; D is possibly TRBD1 (5 bases). The CDR3 contains 17 residues. Trimming left V 0 bases short and J 3 bases short, with 18 bases between. Germline V gene data show CDR1 as LGHNA and CDR2 as YNFKEQ. Here the CDR3 reads CASSQDFRQDMHYEQYF. The CDR3 nucleotides read TGTGCCAGCAGCCAAGACTTTAGGCAGGACATGCACTACGAGCAGTACTTC.

The chain couples TRBV30 to TRBJ2-7; tentatively, D is TRBD2 (6 bases). The germline V gene has CDR1 GTSNPN and CDR2 SVGIG (reference sequence). Trimming removed 3 bases at V and 5 bases at J, with 17 bases between. CDR3 length equals 14 residues. CDR3 loop: CAWSPGTTGDEQYF. CDR3 coding DNA: TGTGCCTGGAGCCCGGGTACAACGGGGGACGAGCAGTACTTC.

The chain employs TRBV15 and TRBJ2-1; the D gene is possibly TRBD2 (5 bases). The ends were cut back, 3 bases at V and 4 bases at J, with 16 bases in the middle. CDR1 and CDR2 from the germline V gene are LNHNV and YYDKDF (reference sequence). The CDR3 length is 16 residues. The CDR3 DNA reads as TGTGCCACCAGCAGGAACCCCGGGATTCGTTACAATGAGCAGTTCTTC. This gives the protein CATSRNPGIRYNEQFF. Looking up the rest from reference TRBV15 and TRBJ2-1 gives the full variable domain: DAMVIQNPRYQVTQFGKPVTLSCSQTLNHNVMYWYQQKSSQAPKLLFHYYDKDFNNEADTPDNFQSRRPNTSFCFLDIRSPGLGDTAMYLCATSRNPGIRYNEQFFGPGTRLTVL.

As concerns this clone: The germline gene is not matched at one end of the junction; a read error may be the cause. This rearrangement joins TRBV13 to TRBJ2-7, with TRBD1 matching over 8 bases. This CDR3 spans 14 amino acids. The germline gives CDR1 PRHDT, CDR2 FYEKMQ (reference sequence). This chain's CDR3 is CASSYGQGSHEQYF. CDR3 bases: TGTGCCAGCAGCTATGGACAGGGCTCCCACGAGCAGTACTTC.

DNA for the CDR3: TGTGCCAGTAGGCCGAAAGGGGAGGTGTCAGATACGCAGTATTTT. As protein: CASRPKGEVSDTQYF. This chain uses TRBV19 with TRBJ2-3; D is perhaps TRBD2 (6 bases). Looked up from germline, CDR1 is LNHDA and CDR2 is SQIVND (reference sequence). Trimming stripped 6 bases from V and 4 bases from J, with 17 bases between. This CDR3 has 15 amino acids.

The chain couples TRBV13 to TRBJ2-7; 8 bases are a match to TRBD2. The CDR3 covers 16 residues. After removal of 5 bases from V and 1 base from J, the junction contained 10 bases not matched to a gene. Germline V gene sequence: CDR1 PRHDT, CDR2 FYEKMQ (reference sequence). The CDR3 spells CASSRLLAGRSYEQYF. The CDR3 DNA reads as TGTGCCAGCAGCCGACTCTTAGCGGGACGATCCTACGAGCAGTACTTC.

The chain joins TRBV9 to TRBJ2-7; D perhaps matches TRBD1 (5 bases). The CDR3 contains 13 residues. Germline V gene sequence: CDR1 SGDLS, CDR2 YYNGEE. V was pared by 4 bases and J by 5 bases, with 13 bases between. This chain's CDR3 is CASSPQGIHEQYF. The CDR3 DNA sequence: TGTGCCAGCAGCCCCCAGGGTATCCACGAGCAGTACTTC.

This clone was counted a single time. The rearrangement joins TRBV27 to TRBJ1-4, with a tentative D call TRBD1 (6 bases). The CDR3 is made up of 13 amino acids. V was pared by 4 bases and J by 5 bases, with 8 bases between. Germline values: CDR1 MNHEY, CDR2 SMNVEV (reference sequence). The CDR3 coding sequence is TGTGCCAGCAGTTATAGGGGGAATGAAAAACTGTTTTTT. As protein: CASSYRGNEKLFF.

V and J are TRBV9 and TRBJ1-4, with 9 bases identical to TRBD1. Per the germline V gene, CDR1 is SGDLS and CDR2 is YYNGEE. There are 14 residues in the CDR3. V shed 3 bases and J 7 bases; nucleotides not matched to a gene: 4. The CDR3 is CASSDGTGSEKLFF. CDR3 coding DNA: TGTGCCAGCAGCGACGGGACAGGGAGTGAAAAACTGTTTTTT. The full variable domain, in which reference TRBV9 and TRBJ1-4 provide the parts outside the CDR3, is DSGVTQTPKHLITATGQRVTLRCSPRSGDLSVYWYQQSLDQGLQFLIQYYNGEERAKGNILERFSAQQFPDLHSELNLSSLELGDSALYFCASSDGTGSEKLFFGSGTQLSVL.

The rearrangement uses TRBV28 and TRBJ2-7; possible D gene TRBD2, 5 bases. The V gene's germline CDR1 is MDHEN and CDR2 SYDVKM. This CDR3 contains 14 residues. V dropped 5 bases and J dropped 1 base, with 12 bases sitting between them. The CDR3 spells CASSDTSGSYEQYF. CDR3 DNA sequence: TGTGCCAGCAGTGACACGTCGGGGTCCTACGAGCAGTACTTC.

This clone has just a few counts. The V and J genes are TRBV4-3 and TRBJ2-2, with 9 bases identical to TRBD2. CDR3 length equals 16 residues. Germline V gene data show CDR1 as LGHNA and CDR2 as YSLEER. V was pared by 4 bases and J by 3 bases, with 6 bases of the junction left unmatched. The CDR3 loop reads CASSRLTSGYTGELFF. In DNA, the CDR3 is TGCGCCAGCAGCCGACTGACTAGCGGTTACACCGGGGAGCTGTTTTTT.

The chain employs TRBV29-1 and TRBJ2-2, with unresolved D. V lost 5 bases and J lost 1, with 2 bases in between. From germline, CDR1 is SQVTM and CDR2 ANQGSEA. The CDR3 contains 11 residues. CDR3 nucleotide sequence: TGCAGCGTTCGGAACACCGGGGAGCTGTTTTTT. Translation gives CSVRNTGELFF.

About this clone itself: Compared with germline, one end of the junction differs, possibly owing to a read error. The J gene is TRBJ2-2, the V gene TRBV4-1; D is perhaps TRBD2 (5 bases). The CDR3 sequence is 14 residues long. CDR1 MGHRA and CDR2 YSYEKL come from the germline V gene. The DNA of the CDR3 is TGCACCAGCAGCCAAGGACTGAGCCCCGGGGAGCTGTTTTTT. It translates to CTSSQGLSPGELFF.

The J gene is TRBJ2-7, the V gene TRBV27, with a weak D call TRBD2 (6 bases). Germline CDR1 MNHEY, CDR2 SMNVEV (reference sequence). This CDR3 spans 15 amino acids. Trimming took 3 bases from V and 0 from J, leaving 12 bases between them. The CDR3 DNA sequence: TGTGCCAGCAGTTTGGTAGCGGACCTCTCCTACGAGCAGTACTTC. Its protein product is CASSLVADLSYEQYF.

V gene TRBV29-1 combines with J gene TRBJ2-3; 10 bases map to TRBD2. CDR3 length equals 15 residues. The J segment lost 2 bases and the V segment lost 4 bases, leaving 6 bases of the junction unmatched. Germline lookup yields CDR1 SQVTM and CDR2 ANQGSEA. CDR3 loop: CSVVQREGLTDTQYF. The CDR3 region has the DNA TGCAGCGTTGTTCAGCGGGAGGGACTCACAGATACGCAGTATTTT.

This chain links TRBV5-1 with TRBJ2-1; tentative D call: TRBD1 (6 bases). V was pared by 4 bases and J by 6 bases, with 17 bases between. This CDR3 is built from 15 residues. Germline-derived CDR1 and CDR2 are SGHRS and YFSETQ. CDR3 amino acids: CASSLSAQGTNEQFF. CDR3 nucleotides: TGCGCCAGCAGCCTGTCAGCCCAGGGGACCAATGAGCAGTTCTTC.

This sequence joins TRBV4-2 and TRBJ1-1; the D gene is possibly TRBD1 (6 bases). Germline CDR1 and CDR2: LGHNA and YNFKEQ. Trimming pared 0 bases from V and 6 bases from J, leaving 14 bases between. The CDR3 has 15 amino acids. The CDR3 DNA reads as TGTGCCAGCAGCCAAGATCTACAGGGAAGCGCTGAAGCTTTCTTT. As protein: CASSQDLQGSAEAFF.